The 28 T cell receptor beta chains in this list originate from one sample, sequenced in a study. TCRdb independently ran MiXCR on the RT-PCR reads; one entry per CDR3 protein. The sample lists about 700,000 distinct CDR3 sequences, more than 13% occurring once. The sequenced sample consisted of memory CD4+ T cells from blood. Source of these receptors: a female donor in good health, serving as a healthy control.

There are a few counts of this clonotype. The gene calls are TRBV6-5 and TRBJ2-3; D is perhaps TRBD2 (5 bases). The CDR3 covers 14 residues. CDR1 is MNHEY, CDR2 SVGAGI, per germline. Deletions cut 2 bases from V and 9 bases from J, with 15 bases between. The DNA for the CDR3 is TGTGCCAGCAGTTACAGTCGAGGAGGAGACACGCAGTATTTT. Translated: CASSYSRGGDTQYF.

This clonotype turned up a few times. The chain employs TRBV7-9 and TRBJ2-7, with D maybe TRBD1 (5 bases). Trimming shortened V by 3 bases and J by 1 base, and 19 bases separated the two germline ends. This CDR3 is built from 17 residues. The germline gives CDR1 SEHNR, CDR2 FQNEAQ (reference sequence). The CDR3: CASSLNPQGSKSYEQYF. The CDR3 bases are TGTGCCAGCAGCTTGAACCCTCAGGGCTCAAAATCCTACGAGCAGTACTTC.

The rearrangement joins TRBV28 to TRBJ1-3; no definite D call. The V end was cut by 6 bases, the J end by 0 bases, with 9 bases between. Per germline, CDR1 MDHEN and CDR2 SYDVKM. CDR3 length: 14 residues. For the CDR3, the DNA is TGTGCCAGCAGCTTAAAAGGCTCTGGAAACACCATATATTTT. Its translation: CASSLKGSGNTIYF.

The table lists this clonotype with many counts. CDR3: CASSFSGAQGETQYF. In DNA form, the CDR3 reads TGTGCCAGCAGCTTTTCAGGGGCCCAGGGGGAGACCCAGTACTTC. This sequence joins TRBV7-2 and TRBJ2-5; a weak D match, TRBD1 (6 bases). The CDR3 is made up of 15 amino acids. V was trimmed by 3 bases and J by 5 bases, leaving 16 bases between them. From germline, CDR1 is SGHTA and CDR2 FQGNSA.

This clonotype has ten or more counts. The chain has TRBV6-1 and TRBJ2-3; 7 positions match TRBD2. CDR3 size: 16 residues. V lost 0 bases, J lost 4 bases, and 7 bases stayed unmatched. Per germline, CDR1 MNHNS and CDR2 SASEGT. CDR3 amino acids: CASSEARTSRADTQYF. DNA of the CDR3: TGTGCCAGCAGTGAAGCGAGGACTAGTCGGGCAGATACGCAGTATTTT.

There are a few counts of this clonotype. The genes are TRBV7-3 and TRBJ1-1; 7 bases are shared with TRBD1. The germline V gene encodes CDR1 SGHTA and CDR2 FQGTGA. With 4 bases clipped from V and 5 bases from J, the junction kept 10 bases outside the gene matches. CDR3 size: 15 residues. The CDR3 spells CASSSGGGGDTEAFF. The DNA of the CDR3 is TGTGCCAGCAGCTCAGGGGGGGGAGGCGATACTGAAGCTTTCTTT.

In this sample, this clonotype turned up a few times. CDR3 sequence (DNA): TGCGCCAGCAGCTCAAAGGCTTTCACAGGGCTCTACGAGCAGTACTTC. Translated: CASSSKAFTGLYEQYF. The chain recombines TRBV5-1 with TRBJ2-7; D might be TRBD1 (6 bases). Germline CDR1 and CDR2: SGHRS and YFSETQ. This CDR3 comprises 16 residues. The V end lost 3 bases, the J end lost 3 bases, and 19 bases lay between the germline ends.

This clonotype was picked up a small number of times. The genes are TRBV5-1 and TRBJ2-7; the D gene is possibly TRBD2 (6 bases). V was trimmed by 2 bases and J by 5 bases, leaving 14 bases between them. Per germline, CDR1 SGHRS and CDR2 YFSETQ. The CDR3 spans 14 residues. Here the CDR3 reads CASSLGVRGNEQYF. DNA for the CDR3: TGCGCCAGCAGCTTAGGGGTACGGGGGAACGAGCAGTACTTC.

This chain links TRBV3-1 with TRBJ1-1, with D possibly TRBD1 on 6 matching bases. The CDR3 has 14 amino acids. V gave up 4 bases and J gave up 6 bases, with 15 bases separating them. The germline gives CDR1 LGHDT, CDR2 YNNKEL (reference sequence). CDR3 loop: CASSLRDMSPEAFF. CDR3 in DNA: TGTGCCAGCAGCCTCCGGGACATGAGCCCTGAAGCTTTCTTT.

At least ten counts were recorded for this clonotype. This rearrangement joins TRBV6-5 to TRBJ2-4; D is possibly TRBD1 (7 bases). The CDR3 runs 18 residues. In germline, CDR1 is MNHEY, CDR2 SVGAGI. Trimming removed 0 bases from V and 2 bases from J, with 17 bases in between. The CDR3 region has the DNA TGTGCCAGCAGTTACTCGAATGCAGGGGGGACTCCCAAAAACATTCAGTACTTC. Translation gives CASSYSNAGGTPKNIQYF.

The chain recombines TRBV5-1 with TRBJ1-1; 9 bases match TRBD1. Trimming at V came to 4 bases and at J to 4 bases, leaving 8 bases not matched to a gene. The CDR3 extends over 15 amino acids. CDR1 and CDR2 (germline): SGHRS, YFSETQ. CDR3 amino acids: CASSEQQGAVTEAFF. The CDR3, as DNA: TGCGCCAGCAGCGAACAACAGGGGGCGGTCACTGAAGCTTTCTTT.

This clonotype has a count of ten or more. V gene TRBV20-1 combines with J gene TRBJ2-5; TRBD2 matches at 16 bases. The junction had 6 bases not matched to a gene; V was cut back by 1 base and J by 1 base. The germline CDR1 and CDR2 sequences are DFQATT and SNEGSKA (reference sequence). This CDR3 has 18 residues. Here the CDR3 reads CSARGVGLAGGTQETQYF. CDR3 nucleotide sequence: TGCAGTGCTAGAGGAGTGGGACTAGCGGGAGGGACCCAAGAGACCCAGTACTTC.

This clonotype was detected ten times or more. The chain has TRBV12-3 or TRBV12-4 and TRBJ2-3, with D unresolved. Between the trimmed V and J ends, which lost 7 bases and 6 bases, there was a span of 11 bases. CDR3 length: 12 amino acids. CDR3 bases: TGTGCCAGCACCCCTTCTTCGGATACGCAGTATTTT. Amino acid sequence: CASTPSSDTQYF.

Regarding this clonotype: A read error may account for a junction end that differs from germline. The V gene is TRBV5-1, the J gene TRBJ2-2, with 7 bases identical to TRBD1. CDR1 is SGHRS, CDR2 YFSETQ, per germline. The length of the CDR3 is 14 residues. Here the CDR3 DNA reads TGCGCCAGAAGCTCCTCAGGGGGAGCCGGGGAGCTGTTTTTT. It codes for CARSSSGGAGELFF.

CDR3 sequence (DNA): TGCAGTGCATCCGGGGGAGTCGAGCAGTACTTC. It yields the protein CSASGGVEQYF. The chain recombines TRBV20-1 with TRBJ2-7, with a possible D match to TRBD2 (6 bases). V lost 6 bases to trimming and J lost 6 bases, with 12 bases between them. Germline loops: CDR1 DFQATT, CDR2 SNEGSKA (reference sequence). CDR3 size: 11 residues.

The chain joins TRBV30 to TRBJ2-2; possible D gene TRBD1, 6 bases. CDR1 GTSNPN and CDR2 SVGIG come from the germline V gene (reference sequence). CDR3 length equals 15 residues. Trimming removed 4 bases at V and 6 bases at J, with 18 bases between. The CDR3 bases are TGTGCCTGGAAAACCCGGGACAAATCAGCCGGGGAGCTGTTTTTT. Protein product: CAWKTRDKSAGELFF.

This clonotype was observed many times. The rearrangement joins TRBV5-1 to TRBJ2-5, with D perhaps assigned TRBD1 or TRBD2 (5 bases each). V dropped 3 bases and J dropped 3 bases, with 9 bases sitting between them. The CDR3 totals 13 residues. Germline CDR1 is SGHRS and CDR2 is YFSETQ. The CDR3 spells CASSWDGKETQYF. CDR3 in DNA: TGCGCCAGCAGCTGGGACGGGAAAGAGACCCAGTACTTC.

This chain joins TRBV6-5 and TRBJ2-1; D unresolved. This CDR3 spans 15 amino acids. V was shortened by 2 bases and J by 3 bases, with 11 bases between the two germline ends. Germline CDR1 is MNHEY and CDR2 is SVGAGI. CDR3 DNA: TGTGCCAGCAGTTACGAATACGCAGGCTACAATGAGCAGTTCTTC. It yields the protein CASSYEYAGYNEQFF.

This chain links TRBV2 with TRBJ2-3; TRBD1 agrees at 9 bases. This CDR3 has 14 residues. Germline loops: CDR1 SNHLY, CDR2 FYNNEI. The trim removed 6 bases at V and 6 bases at J, leaving 7 bases unmatched. In DNA form, the CDR3 reads TGTGCCAGCAGGCTCCGGACAGGGGAGGATACGCAGTATTTT. Translation gives CASRLRTGEDTQYF.

This clonotype was found many times. The rearrangement links TRBV20-1 to TRBJ2-3; the match to TRBD2 covers 14 bases. Looked up from germline, CDR1 is DFQATT and CDR2 is SNEGSKA (reference sequence). The CDR3 length is 16 residues. J gave up 0 bases and V 3 bases, and 2 bases lay outside the gene matches. The CDR3 region has the DNA TGCAGTGCTAGCGGACTAGCGGGGGGTAGCACAGATACGCAGTATTTT. This gives the protein CSASGLAGGSTDTQYF.

In this sample, this clonotype turned up many times. V is TRBV3-1 and J is TRBJ1-2; D unclear. CDR1 LGHDT and CDR2 YNNKEL come from the germline V gene (reference sequence). Trimming cost V 1 base and J 10 bases, with 16 bases left between them. The CDR3 is 14 amino acids. The CDR3: CASSQGAAQVPYTF. DNA of the CDR3: TGTGCCAGCAGCCAAGGAGCTGCTCAGGTACCCTACACCTTC.

This clonotype was seen ten or more times. J is TRBJ2-2 and V is TRBV12-3 or TRBV12-4; 9 bases map to TRBD1. Losses at the gene ends were 0 bases for V and 6 bases for J; bases not matched to a gene: 5. CDR3 length: 16 amino acids. Here the CDR3 reads CASSLAGGQGPGELFF. As DNA, the CDR3 is TGTGCCAGCAGTTTAGCTGGGGGACAGGGCCCCGGGGAGCTGTTTTTT.

This clonotype was detected ten times or more. This chain connects TRBV6-1 to TRBJ2-4; the D gene is possibly TRBD1 (7 bases). CDR1 is MNHNS, CDR2 SASEGT, per germline. The CDR3 loop spans 16 amino acids. Trimming pared 3 bases from V and 1 base from J, leaving 13 bases between. CDR3 sequence: CASSDARGAAKNIQYF. The CDR3 DNA is TGTGCCAGCAGTGACGCCAGGGGGGCGGCCAAAAACATTCAGTACTTC.

This clonotype appeared a few times. The gene calls are TRBV6-1 and TRBJ1-1, with a possible D match to TRBD1 (6 bases). The germline V gene encodes CDR1 MNHNS and CDR2 SASEGT. The CDR3 is 14 amino acids. The V gene lost 5 bases and the J gene lost 1 base, with 11 bases spanning the gap. The chain's CDR3 is CASSWDIGNTEAFF. CDR3 nucleotide sequence: TGTGCCAGCAGTTGGGACATTGGGAACACTGAAGCTTTCTTT.

This chain joins TRBV9 and TRBJ2-5, with D unresolved. CDR3 length: 13 amino acids. CDR1 is SGDLS and CDR2 is YYNGEE in the germline V gene. V lost 0 bases and J 0 bases, leaving 3 bases between the germline ends. Written as DNA, the CDR3 is TGTGCCAGCAGCGTAGCGAACCAAGAGACCCAGTACTTC. This codes for CASSVANQETQYF. Combining the CDR3 with reference TRBV9 and TRBJ2-5 gives the whole variable domain DSGVTQTPKHLITATGQRVTLRCSPRSGDLSVYWYQQSLDQGLQFLIQYYNGEERAKGNILERFSAQQFPDLHSELNLSSLELGDSALYFCASSVANQETQYFGPGTRLLVL.

This clonotype was detected only a few times. In DNA form, the CDR3 reads TGCGCCAGCAGGCAACAGGGGGCCAGCCAAGAGACCCAGTACTTC. The encoded protein is CASRQQGASQETQYF. The V and J genes are TRBV5-1 and TRBJ2-5, with 9 bases aligning to TRBD1. In germline, CDR1 is SGHRS, CDR2 YFSETQ. This CDR3 spans 15 amino acids. V shed 5 bases and J 1 base; nucleotides not matched to a gene: 6.

The V and J genes are TRBV15 and TRBJ2-2; D is perhaps TRBD2 (6 bases). V shed 0 bases and J shed 5 bases, with 16 bases lying between them. CDR1 and CDR2 (germline): LNHNV, YYDKDF (reference sequence). The CDR3 consists of 17 residues. The CDR3: CATSRDREVRRTGELFF. The CDR3 DNA sequence: TGTGCCACCAGCAGAGACAGGGAGGTTCGACGGACCGGGGAGCTGTTTTTT.

The V and J genes are TRBV27 and TRBJ2-3; 7 positions match TRBD2. Germline V gene sequence: CDR1 MNHEY, CDR2 SMNVEV (reference sequence). The trim removed 1 base at V and 2 bases at J, leaving 6 bases unmatched. The CDR3 length is 16 residues. CDR3 sequence reads: CASSLYPSGNTDTQYF. The DNA of the CDR3 is TGTGCCAGCAGTTTATATCCTAGCGGAAACACAGATACGCAGTATTTT.